This is a list of T cell receptor beta chains from one sample in a study of lymphopenia after photon versus proton radiotherapy. Some clones are missing from TCRdb's copy, which holds only in-frame ones; the method was immunoSEQ multiplex PCR. The table shows 25,000 to 30,000 clones, with around nine tenths occurring only once. Sequencing was performed on peripheral blood, taken from a patient treated with proton-based radiotherapy. The receptors were sampled from a woman aged 55-69 years with cholangiocarcinoma. Some clones in this sample may be carry-over from other donors' samples. CDR3s include the opening cysteine and the closing phenylalanine or tryptophan. The D gene is left open where the match is weak. For some rows the clone size is stated as once, few or many, or as a class when expanded; others skip it.

CDR3nt: TGTGCCACCGGGGATGAGGGAACAAATTCACCCCTCCACTTT
CDR3aa: CATGDEGTNSPLHF
j_gene: TRBJ1-6
v_gene: TRBV19
d_gene: NA
abundance: NA

CDR3nt: TGTGCCAGCACGAGTGGACAAACCTACGAGCAGTACTTC
CDR3aa: CASTSGQTYEQYF
j_gene: TRBJ2-7
v_gene: TRBV6-6
d_gene: NA
abundance: NA

CDR3nt: TGTGCCAGCAGCTTTGGACTAGCGGATACGCAGTATTTT
CDR3aa: CASSFGLADTQYF
j_gene: TRBJ2-3
v_gene: TRBV5-4
d_gene: TRBD2
abundance: NA

CDR3nt: TGTGCCAGCAATGCCCCCCCGGGACTTAATGAGCAGTTCTTC
CDR3aa: CASNAPPGLNEQFF
j_gene: TRBJ2-1
v_gene: TRBV2
d_gene: NA
abundance: NA

CDR3nt: TGTGCCAGCAGTACAGGGCTGCAGCCCCAGCATTTT
CDR3aa: CASSTGLQPQHF
j_gene: TRBJ1-5
v_gene: TRBV6-1
d_gene: NA
abundance: NA

CDR3nt: TGTGCCAGCGCCTATCGGGGATCACCCGACCTTGTCGATGAGCAGTTCTTC
CDR3aa: CASAYRGSPDLVDEQFF
j_gene: TRBJ2-1
v_gene: TRBV27
d_gene: NA
abundance: NA

CDR3nt: TGCGCCAGCAGCCTGGACTACAACACCGGGGAGCTGTTTTTT
CDR3aa: CASSLDYNTGELFF
j_gene: TRBJ2-2
v_gene: TRBV5-1
d_gene: NA
abundance: NA

CDR3nt: TGTGCCAGCAGCTTAAGGGACAGGGCACTGGGAGAGCAGTACTTC
CDR3aa: CASSLRDRALGEQYF
j_gene: TRBJ2-7
v_gene: TRBV7-8
d_gene: TRBD1
abundance: NA

CDR3nt: TGTGCCAGCAGCTTACGGATAGCGGGAGAACCCGGGGAGCTGTTTTTT
CDR3aa: CASSLRIAGEPGELFF
j_gene: TRBJ2-2
v_gene: TRBV7-2
d_gene: TRBD2
abundance: NA

CDR3nt: TGCGCCAGCAGCCTACCACTAGCGGGGCAAGAGACCCAGTACTTC
CDR3aa: CASSLPLAGQETQYF
j_gene: TRBJ2-5
v_gene: TRBV5-1
d_gene: TRBD2
abundance: NA

CDR3nt: TGTGCCAGCAGCCCCGTGCCTTCCTCCTACGAGCAGTACTTC
CDR3aa: CASSPVPSSYEQYF
j_gene: TRBJ2-7
v_gene: TRBV2
d_gene: NA
abundance: NA

CDR3nt: TGTGCCACCAGCAGAGATCGAGGCCCAAGCTATGGCTACACCTTC
CDR3aa: CATSRDRGPSYGYTF
j_gene: TRBJ1-2
v_gene: TRBV15
d_gene: NA
abundance: NA

CDR3nt: TGTGCCAGCAGCCAAGTCGACCATCATGGCTACACCTTC
CDR3aa: CASSQVDHHGYTF
j_gene: TRBJ1-2
v_gene: TRBV4-2
d_gene: NA
abundance: NA

CDR3nt: TGTGCCAGCAGCTTAGAGGGGACAGGACCTACCTACGAGCAGTACTTC
CDR3aa: CASSLEGTGPTYEQYF
j_gene: TRBJ2-7
v_gene: TRBV7-9
d_gene: TRBD1
abundance: NA

CDR3nt: TGTGCCAGCAGCTCCAGACAGGGTGTGTGGGGGGCCAACGTCCTGACTTTC
CDR3aa: CASSSRQGVWGANVLTF
j_gene: TRBJ2-6
v_gene: TRBV7-2
d_gene: TRBD1
abundance: once

CDR3nt: TGCGCCAGCAGCCAGAGCGGCACGGGGACCTACGAGCAGTACTTC
CDR3aa: CASSQSGTGTYEQYF
j_gene: TRBJ2-7
v_gene: TRBV4-1
d_gene: NA
abundance: NA

CDR3nt: TGTGCCAGCAGCTTGGTGGCAAGCCGTCAAGAGACCCAGTACTTC
CDR3aa: CASSLVASRQETQYF
j_gene: TRBJ2-5
v_gene: TRBV5-5
d_gene: NA
abundance: NA

CDR3nt: TGTGCCAGCCGGGACAGGGGCTACGAGCAGTACTTC
CDR3aa: CASRDRGYEQYF
j_gene: TRBJ2-7
v_gene: TRBV2
d_gene: TRBD1
abundance: NA

CDR3nt: TGTGCCAGCAGTTACTTTGAGGGGGTGAACACTGAAGCTTTCTTT
CDR3aa: CASSYFEGVNTEAFF
j_gene: TRBJ1-1
v_gene: TRBV6-6
d_gene: NA
abundance: NA

CDR3nt: TGTGCCAGCAGCGGACAGGCGAGGGATACGCAGTATTTT
CDR3aa: CASSGQARDTQYF
j_gene: TRBJ2-3
v_gene: TRBV7-9
d_gene: TRBD1
abundance: NA

CDR3nt: TGCGCCAGCAGTGAGCGGGGGGACCCTACCGGGGAGCTGTTTTTT
CDR3aa: CASSERGDPTGELFF
j_gene: TRBJ2-2
v_gene: TRBV10-1
d_gene: TRBD2
abundance: NA

CDR3nt: TGTGCCAGTAGTATGGTTCAGGGGACAGTAGATGAAAAACTGTTTTTT
CDR3aa: CASSMVQGTVDEKLFF
j_gene: TRBJ1-4
v_gene: TRBV19
d_gene: TRBD1
abundance: NA

CDR3nt: TGCAGCGTTAACCTCCCTCGGGCCGCGGCTAGCACAGATACGCAGTATTTT
CDR3aa: CSVNLPRAAASTDTQYF
j_gene: TRBJ2-3
v_gene: TRBV29-1
d_gene: NA
abundance: NA

CDR3nt: TGTGCCAGCAGCCTCGTGGGGGGGGATACGCAGTATTTT
CDR3aa: CASSLVGGDTQYF
j_gene: TRBJ2-3
v_gene: TRBV27
d_gene: TRBD2
abundance: NA

CDR3nt: TGTGCCAGCAGCCCGACCGGGGCTGGTGGCTACACCTTC
CDR3aa: CASSPTGAGGYTF
j_gene: TRBJ1-2
v_gene: TRBV14
d_gene: NA
abundance: NA

CDR3nt: TGTGCCAGCAGCTTGGAGGATAATCAGCCCCAGCATTTT
CDR3aa: CASSLEDNQPQHF
j_gene: TRBJ1-5
v_gene: TRBV5-6
d_gene: NA
abundance: few

CDR3nt: TGCGCCAGCAGCCAGACTCTGTCACAAGAGACCCAGTACTTC
CDR3aa: CASSQTLSQETQYF
j_gene: TRBJ2-5
v_gene: TRBV4-3
d_gene: NA
abundance: NA

CDR3nt: TGTGCCAGCTCACCTGGCGGGGCGATGACTCGTGAGCAGTACTTC
CDR3aa: CASSPGGAMTREQYF
j_gene: TRBJ2-7
v_gene: TRBV18
d_gene: NA
abundance: NA

CDR3nt: TGTGCCAGCAGCCCGACTAGTGCGAACACCGGGGAGCTGTTTTTT
CDR3aa: CASSPTSANTGELFF
j_gene: TRBJ2-2
v_gene: TRBV9
d_gene: NA
abundance: NA

CDR3nt: TGTGCCAGCAGCTCCCTTGCCGGGCCAAGAACTGAAGCTTTCTTT
CDR3aa: CASSSLAGPRTEAFF
j_gene: TRBJ1-1
v_gene: TRBV7-9
d_gene: NA
abundance: NA

CDR3nt: TGTGCCAGCAGCGAAGGACCGAACACTGAAGCTTTCTTT
CDR3aa: CASSEGPNTEAFF
j_gene: TRBJ1-1
v_gene: TRBV7-3
d_gene: NA
abundance: NA

CDR3nt: TGTGCCAGCAGTTTACAGGGATGGGGGAACTATGGCTACACCTTC
CDR3aa: CASSLQGWGNYGYTF
j_gene: TRBJ1-2
v_gene: TRBV27
d_gene: NA
abundance: NA

CDR3nt: TGTGCCAGCAGTCCCGGTACCAGGGGCGGCTACACCTTC
CDR3aa: CASSPGTRGGYTF
j_gene: TRBJ1-2
v_gene: TRBV6-5
d_gene: NA
abundance: few

CDR3nt: TGTGCCAGTAGGATCACAGGGGTAGGCACCGGGGAGCTGTTTTTT
CDR3aa: CASRITGVGTGELFF
j_gene: TRBJ2-2
v_gene: TRBV19
d_gene: TRBD1
abundance: NA

CDR3nt: TGTGCCAGCTCACCACCCAGCGGGGGCCCACTGTTCTTC
CDR3aa: CASSPPSGGPLFF
j_gene: TRBJ2-1
v_gene: TRBV18
d_gene: TRBD2
abundance: NA

CDR3nt: TGTGCCTGGAGGGTCGGCAGCTCTGGAAACACCATATATTTT
CDR3aa: CAWRVGSSGNTIYF
j_gene: TRBJ1-3
v_gene: TRBV30
d_gene: NA
abundance: NA